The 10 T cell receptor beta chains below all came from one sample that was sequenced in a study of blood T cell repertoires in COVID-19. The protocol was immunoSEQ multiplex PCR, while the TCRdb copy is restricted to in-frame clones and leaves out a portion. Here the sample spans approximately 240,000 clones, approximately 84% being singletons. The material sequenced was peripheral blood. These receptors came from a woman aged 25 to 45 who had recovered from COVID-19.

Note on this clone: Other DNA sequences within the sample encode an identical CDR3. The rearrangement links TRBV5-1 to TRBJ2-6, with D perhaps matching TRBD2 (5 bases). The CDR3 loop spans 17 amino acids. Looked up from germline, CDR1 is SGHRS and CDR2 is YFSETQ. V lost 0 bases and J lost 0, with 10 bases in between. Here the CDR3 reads CASSLEVSGSGANVLTF. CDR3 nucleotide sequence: TGCGCCAGCAGCTTGGAAGTCAGCGGCTCTGGGGCCAACGTCCTGACTTTC. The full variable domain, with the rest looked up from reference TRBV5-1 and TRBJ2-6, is KAGVTQTPRYLIKTRGQQVTLSCSPISGHRSVSWYQQTPGQGLQFLFEYFSETQRNKGNFPGRFSGRQFSNSRSEMNVSTLELGDSALYLCASSLEVSGSGANVLTFGAGSRLTVL.

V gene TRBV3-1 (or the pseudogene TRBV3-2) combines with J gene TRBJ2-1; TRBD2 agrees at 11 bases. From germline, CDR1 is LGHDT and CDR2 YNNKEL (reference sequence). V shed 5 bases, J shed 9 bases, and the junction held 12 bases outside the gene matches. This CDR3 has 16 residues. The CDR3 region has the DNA TGTGCCAGCAGCATTGGGACTAGCGGCCCCCGAGTTGAGCAGTTCTTC. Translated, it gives CASSIGTSGPRVEQFF.

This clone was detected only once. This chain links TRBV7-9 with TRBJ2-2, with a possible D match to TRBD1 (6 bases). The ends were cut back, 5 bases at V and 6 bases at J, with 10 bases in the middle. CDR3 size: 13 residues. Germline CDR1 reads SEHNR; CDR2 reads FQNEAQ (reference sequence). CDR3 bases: TGTGCCAGCAGCCAGGACAGATCCGGGGAGCTGTTTTTT. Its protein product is CASSQDRSGELFF.

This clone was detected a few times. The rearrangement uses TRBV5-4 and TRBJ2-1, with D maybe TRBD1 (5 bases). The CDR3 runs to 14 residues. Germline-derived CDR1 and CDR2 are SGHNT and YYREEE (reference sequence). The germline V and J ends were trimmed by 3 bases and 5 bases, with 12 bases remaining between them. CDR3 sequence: CASSWGASNNEQFF. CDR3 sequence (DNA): TGTGCCAGCAGCTGGGGCGCGTCGAACAATGAGCAGTTCTTC. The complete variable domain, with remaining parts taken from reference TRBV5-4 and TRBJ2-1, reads ETGVTQSPTHLIKTRGQQVTLRCSSQSGHNTVSWYQQALGQGPQFIFQYYREEENGRGNFPPRFSGLQFPNYSSELNVNALELDDSALYLCASSWGASNNEQFFGPGTRLTVL.

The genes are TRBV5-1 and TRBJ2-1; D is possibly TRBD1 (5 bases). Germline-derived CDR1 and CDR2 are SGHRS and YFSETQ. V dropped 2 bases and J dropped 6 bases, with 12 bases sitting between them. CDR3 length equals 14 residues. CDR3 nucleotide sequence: TGCGCCAGCAGCTTCCTTGGGGCTAGCAATGAGCAGTTCTTC. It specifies CASSFLGASNEQFF.

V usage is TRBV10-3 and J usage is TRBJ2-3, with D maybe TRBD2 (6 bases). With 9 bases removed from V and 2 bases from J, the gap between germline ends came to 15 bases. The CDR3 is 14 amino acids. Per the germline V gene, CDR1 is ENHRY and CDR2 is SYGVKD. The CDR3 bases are TGTGCCATAAGTCTGGGGGGATACACAGATACGCAGTATTTT. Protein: CAISLGGYTDTQYF.

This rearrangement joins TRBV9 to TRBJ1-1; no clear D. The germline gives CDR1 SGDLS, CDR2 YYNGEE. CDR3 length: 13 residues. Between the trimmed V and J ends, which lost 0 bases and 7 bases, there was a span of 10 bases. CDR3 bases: TGTGCCAGCAGCGTAGGAGGGCGCGGTGAAGCTTTCTTT. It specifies CASSVGGRGEAFF.

The chain's CDR3 is CASRRTYEQYF. CDR3 bases: TGTGCCAGCAGGAGAACCTACGAGCAGTACTTC. The chain links TRBV6-5 to TRBJ2-7; unclear D gene. This CDR3 region has 11 residues. Germline V CDR1 and CDR2: MNHEY, SVGAGI. The ends were cut back, 6 bases at V and 2 bases at J, with 5 bases in the middle.

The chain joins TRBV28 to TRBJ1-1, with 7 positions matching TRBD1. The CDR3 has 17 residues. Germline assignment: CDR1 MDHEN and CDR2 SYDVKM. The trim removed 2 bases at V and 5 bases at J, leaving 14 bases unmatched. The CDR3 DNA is TGTGCCAGCAGTTTAGCTAACCAGGGGGAAGGGATAACTGAAGCTTTCTTT. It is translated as CASSLANQGEGITEAFF.

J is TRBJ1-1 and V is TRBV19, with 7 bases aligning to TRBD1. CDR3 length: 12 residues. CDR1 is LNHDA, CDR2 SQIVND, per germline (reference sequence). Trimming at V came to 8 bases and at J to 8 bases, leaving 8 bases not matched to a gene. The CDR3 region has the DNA TGTGCCAGTCAGACAGGGCCCAAGGAAGCTTTCTTT. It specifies CASQTGPKEAFF.